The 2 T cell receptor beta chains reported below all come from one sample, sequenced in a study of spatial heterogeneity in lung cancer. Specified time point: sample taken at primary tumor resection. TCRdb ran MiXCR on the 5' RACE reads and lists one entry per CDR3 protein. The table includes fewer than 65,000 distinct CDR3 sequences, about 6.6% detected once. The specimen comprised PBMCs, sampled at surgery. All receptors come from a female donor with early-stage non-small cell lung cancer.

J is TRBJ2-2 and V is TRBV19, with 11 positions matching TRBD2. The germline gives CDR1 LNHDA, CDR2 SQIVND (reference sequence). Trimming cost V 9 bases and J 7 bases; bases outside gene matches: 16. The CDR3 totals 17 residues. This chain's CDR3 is CASLRALAGGLGGELFF. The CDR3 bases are TGTGCCAGCCTTCGGGCCCTAGCGGGAGGACTCGGCGGGGAGCTGTTTTTT.

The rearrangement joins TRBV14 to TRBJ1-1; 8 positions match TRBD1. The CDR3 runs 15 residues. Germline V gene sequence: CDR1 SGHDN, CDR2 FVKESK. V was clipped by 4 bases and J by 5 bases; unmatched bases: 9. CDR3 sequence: CASSRRQGIWTEAFF. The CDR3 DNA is TGTGCCAGCAGCCGCAGACAGGGGATTTGGACTGAAGCTTTCTTT.